The entry that follows covers one T cell receptor (beta chain) sequence. The antigen is not known. The sample is drawn from a study of cytomegalovirus exposure and HLA in healthy donors. With V trimmed by 0 bases and J by 6 bases, 4 bases remained unmatched. The CDR3 has 15 residues. Per the germline V gene, CDR1 is SGDLS and CDR2 is YYNGEE. Study-wide findings and caveats: In a later analysis, at a false discovery rate of 0.05, 16,951 TCR beta sequences were associated with HLA alleles.

The PCR was carried out with 60 Vbeta primers and 13 Jbeta primers. Clones were read by immunoSEQ multiplex PCR, and TCRdb kept only the in-frame ones, dropping some. This table has about 250,000 clones, roughly 78% appearing once. The chain recombines TRBV9 with TRBJ1-4; 8 nucleotides match TRBD1. The sequencing sample was made of PBMCs. This TCR was recovered from a boy aged 5-17 years in good health and CMV-seronegative. The CDR3 DNA sequence: TGTGCCAGCAGCGTAGCGGGACAGGCTGATGAAAAACTGTTTTTT. This gives the protein CASSVAGQADEKLFF.